Listed here is a single T cell receptor (beta chain). From germline, CDR1 is MGHRA and CDR2 YSYEKL. V lost 0 bases, J lost 1 base, and 9 bases lay in between. The CDR3 extends over 15 amino acids. The data originate from a study of blood T cell repertoires in COVID-19. The table came from immunoSEQ multiplex PCR; TCRdb's copy has only in-frame clones and leaves some out. There are around 180,000 clones in the sample; 85% to 90% occur only once, and approximately 2.1% lies in the top ten. This TCR came from a woman aged 40 to 49 with acute COVID-19. Material: PBMCs or T cells enriched from blood (not recorded which). The chain recombines TRBV4-1 with TRBJ1-2, with D perhaps TRBD1 (6 bases). The CDR3 coding sequence is TGCGCCAGCAGCCAAGAAGGACAGTATAACTATGGCTACACCTTC. As protein: CASSQEGQYNYGYTF.